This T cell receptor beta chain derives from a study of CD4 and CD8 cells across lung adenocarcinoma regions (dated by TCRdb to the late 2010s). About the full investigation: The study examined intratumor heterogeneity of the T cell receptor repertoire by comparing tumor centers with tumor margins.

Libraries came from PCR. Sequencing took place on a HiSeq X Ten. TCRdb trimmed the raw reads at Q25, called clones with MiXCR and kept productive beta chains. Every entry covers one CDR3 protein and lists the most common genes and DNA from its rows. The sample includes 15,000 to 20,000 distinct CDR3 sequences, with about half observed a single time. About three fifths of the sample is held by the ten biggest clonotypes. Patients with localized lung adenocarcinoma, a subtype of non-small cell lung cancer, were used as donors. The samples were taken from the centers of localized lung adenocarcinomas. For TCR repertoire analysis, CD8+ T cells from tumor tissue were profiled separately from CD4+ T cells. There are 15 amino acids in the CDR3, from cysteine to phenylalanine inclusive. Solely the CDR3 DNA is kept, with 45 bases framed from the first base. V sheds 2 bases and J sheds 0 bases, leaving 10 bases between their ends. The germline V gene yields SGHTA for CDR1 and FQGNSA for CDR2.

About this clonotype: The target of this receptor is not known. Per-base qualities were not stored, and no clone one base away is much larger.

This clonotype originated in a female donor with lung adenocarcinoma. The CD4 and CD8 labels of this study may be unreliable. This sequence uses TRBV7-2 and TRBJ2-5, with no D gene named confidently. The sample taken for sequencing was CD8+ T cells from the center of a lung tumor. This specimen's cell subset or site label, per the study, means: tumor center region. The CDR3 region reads CASSLIGRYQETQYF. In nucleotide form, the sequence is TGTGCCAGCAGCTTAATCGGCAGGTACCAAGAGACCCAGTACTTC.